What follows is one T cell receptor (beta chain) and its context. The CDR3 has 16 amino acids. Per the germline V gene, CDR1 is MDHEN and CDR2 is SYDVKM. The trim removed 6 bases at V and 1 base at J, leaving 8 bases unmatched. These data come from a study of blood T cells in healthy people across ages. Then a second PCR, running roughly 6 to 12 cycles, was carried out with a sample-barcoded 5' primer and a J-beta primer mix. TCRdb independently ran MiXCR on the 5' RACE reads; one entry per CDR3 protein. The sample has about 720,000 distinct CDR3 sequences; approximately 22% are singletons. This chain links TRBV28 with TRBJ2-2; TRBD1 matches 7 bases. The sample was blood. This TCR was sampled from a man aged 70 or older in good health. The CDR3 DNA sequence: TGTGCCAGCAGACAACCGGGACAGTTGAACACCGGGGAGCTGTTTTTT. Its protein product is CASRQPGQLNTGELFF.